Here is one TCR beta chain with its context. Its specificity is not known. The CDR3 extends over 11 amino acids. Per germline, CDR1 SGHAT and CDR2 FQNNGV. The ends were cut back, 5 bases at V and 7 bases at J, with 8 bases in the middle. The data originate from a study of PD-1 blockade in classical Hodgkin lymphoma. The time point denotes: newly diagnosed, previously untreated cHL patient sample. Out of thawed PBMCs, magnetic negative selection purified CD4+ T cells. It was PBMCs in newly diagnosed, untreated classical Hodgkin lymphoma that served as comparison. The repertoire was sequenced with immunoSEQ multiplex PCR; TCRdb's copy has only in-frame clones and lacks some. The sample records some 34,000 clones, approximately 90% being singletons. Regarding the study as a whole: Newly diagnosed patients were reported to start with lower TCR diversity than healthy donors.

This sequence joins TRBV11-2 and TRBJ1-1; D not resolved. Sequences were obtained from CD4+ T cells from blood. The receptor comes from a human donor with classical Hodgkin lymphoma. The CDR3 loop reads CASSPGSEAFF. CDR3 DNA sequence: TGTGCCAGCAGCCCCGGCAGTGAAGCTTTCTTT.